These 14 T cell receptor beta chains came from one sample sequenced in a study of blood T cell repertoires in COVID-19. TCRdb's table, derived via immunoSEQ multiplex PCR, lists solely in-frame clones and lacks some. This repertoire shows fewer than 300,000 clones, 75% to 90% found once; its top ten account for roughly 4%. Sequencing used PBMCs or T cells enriched from blood (not recorded which). These receptors were obtained from a woman aged 25 to 39 who had recovered from COVID-19.

The rearrangement links TRBV19 to TRBJ2-1; possible D gene TRBD2, 5 bases. The CDR3 sequence is 12 residues long. CDR1 LNHDA and CDR2 SQIVND come from the germline V gene (reference sequence). The ends were cut back, 5 bases at V and 7 bases at J, with 9 bases in the middle. This chain's CDR3 is CASSPLGNEQFF. The CDR3 bases are TGTGCCAGTAGTCCACTAGGGAATGAGCAGTTCTTC.

This clone was observed a few times. The gene calls are TRBV3-1 (or the pseudogene TRBV3-2) and TRBJ2-1; 10 bases line up with TRBD2. The CDR3 totals 16 residues. Germline CDR1 and CDR2: LGHDT and YNNKEL (reference sequence). The V segment lost 4 bases and the J segment 7 bases; nucleotides outside the gene matches: 10. CDR3 nucleotide sequence: TGTGCCAGCAGCCCCCTTATGAGCGGGAGGGTAAATGAGCAGTTCTTC. Protein: CASSPLMSGRVNEQFF.

This rearrangement joins TRBV7-2 to TRBJ2-7, with D possibly being TRBD2 (5 bases). The CDR3 length is 13 residues. V lost 4 bases and J lost 1, with 8 bases in between. Looked up from germline, CDR1 is SGHTA and CDR2 is FQGNSA. CDR3 residues: CASSSRASYEQYF. The CDR3 nucleotides read TGTGCCAGCAGCTCGAGGGCTTCCTACGAGCAGTACTTC.

This clone has a single count. The chain is built from TRBV5-4 and TRBJ2-5, with 9 bases that match TRBD2. The V gene's germline CDR1 is SGHNT and CDR2 YYREEE (reference sequence). This CDR3 is built from 16 residues. V shed 0 bases and J 5 bases; nucleotides not matched to a gene: 8. CDR3 coding DNA: TGTGCCAGCAGCTTGGCCGTTAGCGGGAGTTGGGAGACCCAGTACTTC. It specifies CASSLAVSGSWETQYF.

J is TRBJ2-7 and V is TRBV4-2, with TRBD2 matching 8 bases. Trimming cost V 1 base and J 4 bases; bases outside gene matches: 3. This CDR3 has 14 amino acids. Germline V gene sequence: CDR1 LGHNA, CDR2 YNFKEQ. Here the CDR3 DNA reads TGTGCCAGCAGCCAAGCACAGCGGGGGTACGAGCAGTACTTC. Translating gives CASSQAQRGYEQYF.

J is TRBJ2-1 and V is TRBV6-5; 7 bases fit TRBD2. This CDR3 is 15 amino acids long. From germline, CDR1 is MNHEY and CDR2 SVGAGI. After removal of 5 bases from V and 0 bases from J, the junction contained 4 bases not matched to a gene. DNA for the CDR3: TGTGCCAGCAGTCTAGCGGAGGGCTCCTACAATGAGCAGTTCTTC. Its translation: CASSLAEGSYNEQFF.

Comment on this clone: This same CDR3 is encoded by further DNA sequences in the sample. This chain joins TRBV19 and TRBJ1-5; 7 bases are shared with TRBD1. Trimming cost V 5 bases and J 4 bases; bases outside gene matches: 5. Germline CDR1 and CDR2: LNHDA and SQIVND (reference sequence). The CDR3 has 14 residues. The CDR3 sequence is CASSPQQGNQPQHF. In nucleotides, the CDR3 is TGTGCCAGTAGTCCACAACAGGGGAATCAGCCCCAGCATTTT.

The J gene is TRBJ2-7, the V gene TRBV6-2 or TRBV6-3; 13 nucleotides line up with TRBD2. Germline-derived CDR1 and CDR2 are MNHEY and SVGEGT. Germline trimming cut 4 bases from V and 3 bases from J; bases unmatched to any gene: 9. The CDR3 is 17 residues long. CDR3 region: CASSSNLGLAGNYEQYF. The DNA for the CDR3 is TGTGCCAGCAGTTCTAACCTGGGACTAGCGGGAAACTACGAGCAGTACTTC.

The chain joins TRBV4-2 to TRBJ1-4; TRBD1 is a possible D gene (6 bases). Germline assignment: CDR1 LGHNA and CDR2 YNFKEQ. Trimming shortened V by 4 bases and J by 7 bases, and 22 bases separated the two germline ends. The CDR3 has 17 residues. The CDR3 DNA sequence: TGTGCCAGCAGCCGAAACCCCCGAACAGGGACGGGTGAAAAACTGTTTTTT. This codes for CASSRNPRTGTGEKLFF.

This sequence joins TRBV27 and TRBJ1-1; TRBD1 is a possible D gene (5 bases). Germline assignment: CDR1 MNHEY and CDR2 SMNVEV (reference sequence). The CDR3 extends over 12 amino acids. Trimming stripped 8 bases from V and 4 bases from J, with 11 bases between. CDR3 in DNA: TGTGCCAGCCGGGACTTGGGCACTGAAGCTTTCTTT. As protein: CASRDLGTEAFF.

The V and J genes are TRBV29-1 and TRBJ2-2, with a possible D match to TRBD1 (6 bases). This CDR3 has 15 amino acids. Germline V gene data show CDR1 as SQVTM and CDR2 as ANQGSEA. Trimming shortened V by 7 bases and J by 5 bases, and 20 bases separated the two germline ends. This CDR3 is CSDGQIRFVTGELFF. CDR3 DNA: TGCAGCGATGGACAGATCAGGTTTGTTACCGGGGAGCTGTTTTTT.

The V and J genes are TRBV6-5 and TRBJ2-7; TRBD1 agrees at 8 bases. The CDR3 totals 12 residues. Unmatched junction bases numbered 10, after V lost 10 bases and J lost 8 bases. Germline CDR1 reads MNHEY; CDR2 reads SVGAGI. The DNA for the CDR3 is TGTGCCACCCGAGACCAGGGGGCTCAGCAGTACTTC. Protein: CATRDQGAQQYF.

The J gene is TRBJ1-5, the V gene TRBV4-1; 7 nucleotides align to TRBD1. Germline CDR1 MGHRA, CDR2 YSYEKL. This CDR3 is 16 amino acids long. V lost 7 bases to trimming and J lost 5 bases; unmatched junction nucleotides: 14. CDR3 sequence: CASITLPTGWDQPQHF. The DNA of the CDR3 is TGCGCCAGCATAACATTACCGACAGGGTGGGATCAGCCCCAGCATTTT.

The chain carries TRBV23-1 and TRBJ1-6, with 7 positions matching TRBD1. TRBV23-1 is classed as an ORF, of uncertain function. The CDR3 spans 15 residues. The trim removed 2 bases at V and 7 bases at J, leaving 5 bases unmatched. CDR3 coding DNA: TGCGCCAGCAGTCAAGACAGGGTTTTGAATTCACCCCTCCACTTT. This translates into CASSQDRVLNSPLHF.